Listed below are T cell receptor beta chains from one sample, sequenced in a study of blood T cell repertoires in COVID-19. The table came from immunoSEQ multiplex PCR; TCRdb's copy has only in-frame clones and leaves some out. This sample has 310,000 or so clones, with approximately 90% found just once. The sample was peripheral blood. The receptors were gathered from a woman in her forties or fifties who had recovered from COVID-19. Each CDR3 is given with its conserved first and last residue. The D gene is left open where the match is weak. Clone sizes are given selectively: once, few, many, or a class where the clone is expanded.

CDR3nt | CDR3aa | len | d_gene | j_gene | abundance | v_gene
TGTGCCAGCAGGGCCCCACAGGGGGCCAGGGGTTATGGCTACACCTTC | CASRAPQGARGYGYTF | 16 | TRBD1 | TRBJ1-2 | NA | TRBV28
TGTGCCAGCAGGCTTGGACAGGGGATTAACTATGGCTACACCTTC | CASRLGQGINYGYTF | 15 | TRBD1 | TRBJ1-2 | NA | TRBV2
TGTGCCTGGAGTACCGCAGGCTCCTATAATTCACCCCTCCACTTT | CAWSTAGSYNSPLHF | 15 | NA | TRBJ1-6 | NA | TRBV30
TGTGCCAGCAGTTTCACTAGCGGGGGCACCGGGGAGCTGTTTTTT | CASSFTSGGTGELFF | 15 | TRBD2 | TRBJ2-2 | NA | TRBV11-2
TGTGCCAGCAGCTTACACGAAATAGCGGAGAGCTCCTACGAGCAGTACTTC | CASSLHEIAESSYEQYF | 17 | NA | TRBJ2-7 | many | TRBV9
TGTGCCAGCTCACCAGGACCTACAGGGCCAGGTTATGGCTACACCTTC | CASSPGPTGPGYGYTF | 16 | NA | TRBJ1-2 | NA | TRBV18
TGTGCCAGCAGCTTAGGGGGCCGCGGCAGGGTTCTCGGTGAGGCTTTCTTT | CASSLGGRGRVLGEAFF | 17 | NA | TRBJ1-1 | NA | TRBV7-9
TGCGCCAGCAGCTTCGGGCAGGGGGACGAGCAGTACTTC | CASSFGQGDEQYF | 13 | TRBD1 | TRBJ2-7 | NA | TRBV5-1
TGTGCCAGCAGGTATATGGAGACCCAGTACTTC | CASRYMETQYF | 11 | NA | TRBJ2-5 | NA | TRBV6-5
TGTGCCAGCAGTGACGTGAGACAGGGGGCAGGAGAGACCCAGTACTTC | CASSDVRQGAGETQYF | 16 | TRBD1 | TRBJ2-5 | NA | TRBV25-1
TGCGCCAGTTTCGACAGGGGGTTTGACTACACCTTC | CASFDRGFDYTF | 12 | TRBD1 | TRBJ1-2 | once | TRBV5-1
TGCGCCAGCAGCTTGGTGGGGACAGAACTTGAAGCTTTCTTT | CASSLVGTELEAFF | 14 | TRBD1 | TRBJ1-1 | once | TRBV5-1
TGTGCCAGCAGCCTCCTAGGAGGGCAGGGAGGCCCTGGGGCCAACGTCCTGACTTTC | CASSLLGGQGGPGANVLTF | 19 | NA | TRBJ2-6 | NA | TRBV14
TGTGCCAGCAGCCCAAAAGGGGCTGGCTACACCTTC | CASSPKGAGYTF | 12 | NA | TRBJ1-2 | NA | TRBV14
TGTGCCAGTAGTTTCATGGCGGGGGGGCGTAGTGAGCAGTTCTTC | CASSFMAGGRSEQFF | 15 | TRBD2 | TRBJ2-1 | NA | TRBV19
TGTGCCAGCAGTCTCACAGATACGCAGTATTTT | CASSLTDTQYF | 11 | NA | TRBJ2-3 | NA | TRBV6-2/TRBV6-3
TGTGCCAGCAGCCCCACGGGAGACAGCTACAATGAGCAGTTCTTC | CASSPTGDSYNEQFF | 15 | NA | TRBJ2-1 | few | TRBV21-1
TGTGCCATCAGTGAGGGACAGGGGGTGGGGAATGAAAAACTGTTTTTT | CAISEGQGVGNEKLFF | 16 | TRBD1 | TRBJ1-4 | NA | TRBV10-3
TGTGCCATCAGTGGGGGAGCTAGTGCGGGAGTACATTTCTACGAGCAGTACTTC | CAISGGASAGVHFYEQYF | 18 | TRBD2 | TRBJ2-7 | NA | TRBV10-3
TGTGCCAGCAGCGCACCGGGACAGGGTGTCACCGGGGAGCTGTTTTTT | CASSAPGQGVTGELFF | 16 | TRBD1 | TRBJ2-2 | NA | TRBV7-9
TGTGCCTGGAGTGTATATCGGGGGGGACCGAACACTGAAGCTTTCTTT | CAWSVYRGGPNTEAFF | 16 | NA | TRBJ1-1 | NA | TRBV30
TGCGCCAGCAGCCAGCTAGCGGGAGGGGACACCGGGGAGCTGTTTTTT | CASSQLAGGDTGELFF | 16 | TRBD2 | TRBJ2-2 | NA | TRBV5-1
TGTGCCAGCAGTCTCCAGGGTATTGTCTACGAGCAGTACTTC | CASSLQGIVYEQYF | 14 | NA | TRBJ2-7 | NA | TRBV6-2/TRBV6-3
TGTGCCAGCAGTTACTGGGACACCGAACCTTCCCATGAAGCTTTCTTT | CASSYWDTEPSHEAFF | 16 | NA | TRBJ1-1 | NA | TRBV6-2/TRBV6-3
TGTGCCACCAGCAGAGAACGGACAGGGTTGCCTGGAAACACCATATATTTT | CATSRERTGLPGNTIYF | 17 | TRBD1 | TRBJ1-3 | NA | TRBV15
TGTGCCAGCAGTCTGGAGGGGCGACATGGCTACACCTTC | CASSLEGRHGYTF | 13 | NA | TRBJ1-2 | NA | TRBV7-8
TGTGCCAGCAGCTTAGAGGGCAGGGGGCTGAACATTCAGTACTTC | CASSLEGRGLNIQYF | 15 | TRBD1 | TRBJ2-4 | NA | TRBV11-2
TGCGCCAGCAGCCCGACCCCGGGACAGTCTAATGAAAAACTGTTTTTT | CASSPTPGQSNEKLFF | 16 | TRBD1 | TRBJ1-4 | NA | TRBV4-1
TGTGCCAGCAGCAAAGAGGAGGGTAATAGTGGCTACACCTTC | CASSKEEGNSGYTF | 14 | NA | TRBJ1-2 | NA | TRBV21-1
TGTGCCAGTAGTCCCCGCATAGCTATGAACACTGAAGCTTTCTTT | CASSPRIAMNTEAFF | 15 | NA | TRBJ1-1 | NA | TRBV19
TGCGCCAGCAGCTTACCCGGGACAGGGAGGAGCGAGCAGTACTTC | CASSLPGTGRSEQYF | 15 | TRBD1 | TRBJ2-7 | NA | TRBV5-1
TGTGCCAGCAGCTTGACCGTGACAGGGATAGGTAACTATGGCTACACCTTC | CASSLTVTGIGNYGYTF | 17 | TRBD1 | TRBJ1-2 | few | TRBV5-5
TGTGCCAGCAGCGTAGCGGGAGGGCGGAACACCGGGGAGCTGTTTTTT | CASSVAGGRNTGELFF | 16 | TRBD2 | TRBJ2-2 | once | TRBV9
TGTGCCAGCAGCGTAGCGGGAGCCTACGAGCAGTACTTC | CASSVAGAYEQYF | 13 | NA | TRBJ2-7 | few | TRBV9
TGCGCCAGCAATTCGGGACAGACAACTAATGAAAAACTGTTTTTT | CASNSGQTTNEKLFF | 15 | TRBD1 | TRBJ1-4 | once | TRBV5-1
TGCGCCAGCAGCTTTTCGGCAGGGGGCGAAAAACTGTTTTTT | CASSFSAGGEKLFF | 14 | TRBD1 | TRBJ1-4 | NA | TRBV5-1
TGCGCCAGCAGCCAAGAAGGGGTTCAGCCCCAGCATTTT | CASSQEGVQPQHF | 13 | NA | TRBJ1-5 | few | TRBV4-1
TGTGCCAGCTCGTTTAGGGACTTCCACAGCTCCTACAATGAGCAGTTCTTC | CASSFRDFHSSYNEQFF | 17 | NA | TRBJ2-1 | NA | TRBV18
TGCGCCAGCAGCCACGGGACAGGGAACACTGAAGCTTTCTTT | CASSHGTGNTEAFF | 14 | TRBD1 | TRBJ1-1 | once | TRBV4-1